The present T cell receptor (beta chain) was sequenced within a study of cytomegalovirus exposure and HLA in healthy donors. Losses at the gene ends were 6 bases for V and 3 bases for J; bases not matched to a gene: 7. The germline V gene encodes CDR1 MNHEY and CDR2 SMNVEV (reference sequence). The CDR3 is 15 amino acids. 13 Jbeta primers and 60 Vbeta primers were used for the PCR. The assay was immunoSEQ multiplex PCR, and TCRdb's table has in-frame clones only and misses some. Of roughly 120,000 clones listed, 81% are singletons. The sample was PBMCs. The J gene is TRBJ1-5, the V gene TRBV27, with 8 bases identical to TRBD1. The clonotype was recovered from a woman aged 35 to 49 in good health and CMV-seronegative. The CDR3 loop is CASRGTGGFNQPQHF. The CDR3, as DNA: TGTGCCAGCAGGGGGACAGGAGGCTTCAATCAGCCCCAGCATTTT.